The clone carrying this T cell receptor beta chain showed up just once. Its specificity is unknown. V lost 7 bases to trimming and J lost 9 bases, with 10 bases between them. CDR3 length: 10 amino acids. Per the germline V gene, CDR1 is SQVTM and CDR2 is ANQGSEA. Here immunoSEQ multiplex PCR was the method, and the copy in TCRdb shows in-frame clones only, minus some. The table records approximately 35,000 clones, around 90% of them present only once. Time point here: week 47, end of study. The study gave 300 ug of mutant IDH1 20-mer peptide per vaccine dose, with topical imiquimod. The study enrolled donors with new WHO grade 3 or 4 IDH1-mutant, ATRX-lost astrocytomas. The data belong to a study of a mutant IDH1 vaccine in newly diagnosed glioma. Study in general: Vaccines were first given 4-6 weeks after radiotherapy alone, or with temozolomide cycles. Visit V12 was scheduled at week 35 and visit V13 at week 47.

Points from the study as a whole: Vaccine-induced immune responses were detected in roughly 92% of patients.

The V gene is TRBV29-1, the J gene TRBJ2-1; D is possibly TRBD1 or TRBD2 (6 bases each). This clonotype was sampled from a woman aged 40 to 50 with glioma. Sequences were derived from PBMCs, sampled from a glioma patient whose treatment included an IDH1 peptide vaccine. The CDR3 coding sequence is TGCAGCGCTAGGGGGGCTGAGCAGTTCTTC. Translated: CSARGAEQFF.